This TCR beta chain comes out of a study of T-cell memory formation after mild COVID-19. Study in general: TCR clusters were mostly donor specific.

As concerns this clonotype: Antigen: not known.

Study results and caveats: Mainly in CM and EM were contracting CD4+ clones; CD8+ were in EMRA. Some responding clones appeared in pre-infection memory, suggesting cross-reactive memory joined.

V was trimmed by 10 bases and J by 5 bases, leaving 32 bases between them. CDR1 and CDR2 from the germline V gene are MGHRA and YSYEKL. The CDR3 is 18 residues long. Libraries for TCRalpha and TCRbeta carried sample barcodes and unique molecular identifiers via 5'RACE. Via MiXCR, TCRdb re-called the 5' RACE reads, giving one row per CDR3 protein. The profile shows roughly 380,000 distinct CDR3 sequences, approximately 29% of them singletons. Sequencing was done on a sample of PBMCs or a T cell subset sorted from them (not recorded which). This sequence was found in an adult woman who had mild COVID-19 (a few samples of this study predate the infection). Cell type and time point are not known. The V and J genes are TRBV4-1 and TRBJ2-5, with a weak D call TRBD2 (12 bases). The CDR3 loop is CAITDRGLAGGSPETQYF. CDR3 nucleotide sequence: TGCGCCATTACGGACAGGGGGCTAGCGGGGGGGTCCCCGGAGACCCAGTACTTC.